This T cell receptor beta chain was sequenced for a study of early T cells in non-severe SARS-CoV-2 infection. Study-wide context: Alpha and beta chains were unpaired, from unsorted whole-blood bulk RNA. Whole-study results and caveats: VDJdb matching favored anti-spike CD8 responses, missing private and CD4 specificities.

Concerning this clonotype: Its antigen is unidentified.

Unique molecular identifiers (one per individual cDNA molecule) were attached. Via MiXCR, TCRdb re-called the 5' RACE reads, giving one row per CDR3 protein. The data hold tens of thousands of distinct CDR3 sequences, with less than 11% observed a single time. Per the germline V gene, CDR1 is MNHEY and CDR2 is SVGEGT. The junction had 5 bases not matched to a gene; V was cut back by 6 bases and J by 0 bases. The CDR3 loop spans 16 amino acids. The sequenced sample was whole blood, obtained at baseline. The sequence was obtained from an adult who was a healthcare worker with PCR-confirmed SARS-CoV-2 infection or an uninfected control (not recorded which). The gene calls are TRBV6-2 or TRBV6-3 and TRBJ1-6; 7 bases are shared with TRBD1. The CDR3 spells CASRTGQISYNSPLHF. CDR3 DNA sequence: TGTGCCAGCAGGACGGGACAGATCTCCTATAATTCACCCCTCCACTTT.